The clone carrying this T cell receptor (beta chain) was found a few times. A second PCR of 7 to 11 cycles used a sample-barcoded 5' primer and a J-beta primer mix. TCRdb re-called the 5' RACE reads through MiXCR, storing one row per CDR3 protein. The profile shows 650,000 to 950,000 distinct CDR3 sequences, 40% to 50% of them singletons. The entry originates in a study of blood T cells in healthy people across ages. CDR1 SGHRS and CDR2 YFSETQ come from the germline V gene. This CDR3 contains 14 residues. Germline trimming cut 4 bases from V and 7 bases from J; bases unmatched to any gene: 8. Material for sequencing was blood. V usage is TRBV5-1 and J usage is TRBJ1-5; 7 bases align to TRBD1. The origin of this receptor is a man between 60 and 70 years old in good health. The DNA of the CDR3 is TGCGCCAGCAGCATAGGGACAGTTGGGCAGCCCCAGCATTTT. It yields the protein CASSIGTVGQPQHF.